A selection of T cell receptor beta chains follows, all from one sample in a study of control samples from healthy donors and cancer patients. TCRdb's table, derived via immunoSEQ multiplex PCR, lists solely in-frame clones and lacks some. Among 20,000 to 25,000 clones listed, roughly four fifths were seen once. Sequencing was carried out using PBMCs. These receptors came from a man aged 55 to 70 with head and neck cancer. Each CDR3 is given with its conserved first and last residue. Each record gives: D gene, clone size, J gene, V gene, CDR3 DNA, CDR3 protein. D genes are given only for firm matches. The listing skips clone size in some rows; elsewhere it reads once, few, many or a size class.

>TRBD1|few|TRBJ1-4|TRBV2
TGTGCCAGCAGTGGACAGGGGGTTAAGGCAACTAATGAAAAACTGTTTTTT
CASSGQGVKATNEKLFF
>.|.|TRBJ2-3|TRBV5-1
TGCGCCAGCAGCTTGGGGGACCCTAGCACAGATACGCAGTATTTT
CASSLGDPSTDTQYF
>TRBD1|.|TRBJ1-2|TRBV7-9
TGTGCCAGCAGCTTGGACAGGGCATCGGGTGGCTACACCTTC
CASSLDRASGGYTF
>.|.|TRBJ2-3|TRBV18
TGTGCCAGCTCACCCGGGGCGGGTGTTGATACGCAGTATTTT
CASSPGAGVDTQYF
>.|few|TRBJ1-6|TRBV28
TGTGCCAGCAGTTTTAGGACTGTGAGCTCCTATAATTCACCCCTCCACTTT
CASSFRTVSSYNSPLHF
>.|.|TRBJ2-7|TRBV10-3
TGTGCCATCAGTGAGTTGGGGGAGAGTTCCTACGAGCAGTACTTC
CAISELGESSYEQYF
>.|few|TRBJ2-7|TRBV19
TGTGCCAGTAGCCCCGCTCTTAAAAGTGGGACCTACGAGCAGTACTTC
CASSPALKSGTYEQYF
>.|.|TRBJ2-3|TRBV11-2
TGTGCCAGCAGGCTGGGACGCACGGCAGGATATACGCAGTATTTT
CASRLGRTAGYTQYF
>TRBD2|few|TRBJ2-1|TRBV7-2
TGTGCCAGCAGCCTGACTAGCGGGATTTACAATGAGCAGTTCTTC
CASSLTSGIYNEQFF
>.|.|TRBJ2-1|TRBV4-3
TGCGCCAGCAGCCAAGATTCCCAGTCGGTTGAGCAGTTCTTC
CASSQDSQSVEQFF
>.|once|TRBJ2-2|TRBV30
TGTGCCTGGAGTCGCCCCGCCGGGGAGCTGTTTTTT
CAWSRPAGELFF
>.|.|TRBJ1-1|TRBV7-8
TGTGCCAGCAGCTTAGACATGATCACTGAAGCTTTCTTT
CASSLDMITEAFF
>.|.|TRBJ2-2|TRBV11-2
TGTGCCAGCAGCTTAAGGGTAAACACCGGGGAGCTGTTTTTT
CASSLRVNTGELFF
>.|.|TRBJ2-1|TRBV24-1
TGTGCCACCAGTGATCCGGGACGGGGGTACAATGAGCAGTTCTTC
CATSDPGRGYNEQFF
>TRBD1|large|TRBJ2-7|TRBV11-2
TGTGCCAGCTCCTTGGGACAGGAGCGGTACTTC
CASSLGQERYF
>.|.|TRBJ2-7|TRBV28
TGTGCCAGCAGTCCTGAGGACAGTTGGACCTACGAGCAGTACTTC
CASSPEDSWTYEQYF
>.|medium-sized|TRBJ2-5|TRBV13
TGTGCCAGCAGCTTATTTGGTATCCAAGAGACCCAGTACTTC
CASSLFGIQETQYF
>TRBD2|.|TRBJ2-3|TRBV5-6
TGTGCCAGCAGCTCCTATAGCGGGGGGGGCACAGATACGCAGTATTTT
CASSSYSGGGTDTQYF
>.|.|TRBJ1-2|TRBV5-1
TGCGCCAGCAGCTGGGGTCAGTATGGCTACACCTTC
CASSWGQYGYTF
>TRBD1|.|TRBJ1-5|TRBV13
TGTGCCAGCAGCCATCGGACAGGGGGGTTTAGGGGAGCCCAGCATTTT
CASSHRTGGFRGAQHF
>.|.|TRBJ1-2|TRBV12-3/TRBV12-4
TGTGCCAGCAGTTTGGGTTCTAACTATGGCTACACCTTC
CASSLGSNYGYTF
>.|.|TRBJ1-2|TRBV19
TGTGCCAGTAGTATAGGGCACAGCCCTAACTATGGCTACACCTTC
CASSIGHSPNYGYTF
>.|.|TRBJ1-2|TRBV2
TGTGCCAGCAGGGAACGGGTGCGGGGGGCCCAGGATGGCTACACCTTC
CASRERVRGAQDGYTF
>.|.|TRBJ1-1|TRBV6-5
TGTGCCAGCAGTTCCCACTCCCAGGACAGGAACACTGAAGCTTTCTTT
CASSSHSQDRNTEAFF
>.|.|TRBJ2-1|TRBV19
TGTGCCAGTAGTGGGCGGGGGCCTGTCAATGAGCAGTTCTTC
CASSGRGPVNEQFF
>.|.|TRBJ1-4|TRBV14
TGTGCCAGCAGCCCACAGACAGGCGCAACTAATGAAAAACTGTTTTTT
CASSPQTGATNEKLFF
>.|.|TRBJ2-3|TRBV6-2/TRBV6-3
TGTACCAGCAGTTACTCCACCGAACGCGGGGGCGCAGATACGCAGTATTTT
CTSSYSTERGGADTQYF
>.|.|TRBJ2-7|TRBV28
TGTGCCAGCAGCTCCCCGGTAAAGCAGTACTTC
CASSSPVKQYF
>TRBD1|.|TRBJ1-1|TRBV5-1
TGCGCCAGCAGCTTGGGACAGGGGGGGAACACTGAAGCTTTCTTT
CASSLGQGGNTEAFF
>.|.|TRBJ1-2|TRBV6-2/TRBV6-3
TGTGCCAGCAGTTACGCCAGAAACTATGGCTACACCTTC
CASSYARNYGYTF
>.|once|TRBJ2-7|TRBV11-3
TGTGCCAGCAGCAGCGGACGGACGTTAAGCTCCTACGAGCAGTACTTC
CASSSGRTLSSYEQYF
>.|.|TRBJ2-5|TRBV25-1
TGTGCCAGTCAGTGGGGGGCCGAGACCCAGTACTTC
CASQWGAETQYF
>.|.|TRBJ1-5|TRBV6-5
TGTGCCAGCAGTTTTGGCAGCAATCAGCCCCAGCATTTT
CASSFGSNQPQHF
>.|.|TRBJ1-5|TRBV21-1
TGTGCCAGCAGCAATCGGCAGGCCGGCAATCAGCCCCAGCATTTT
CASSNRQAGNQPQHF
>.|once|TRBJ1-6|TRBV3-1/TRBV3-2
TGTGCCAGCAGCCCAGCGCAGGGTCGGGGTTCACCCCTCCACTTT
CASSPAQGRGSPLHF
>.|.|TRBJ2-5|TRBV4-1
TGCGCCAGCAGCCTCGGGACTCAAGAGACCCAGTACTTC
CASSLGTQETQYF
>TRBD1|.|TRBJ2-1|TRBV5-1
TGCGCCAGCAGCCTTACCGGGACAGGGGGCAATGAGCAGTTCTTC
CASSLTGTGGNEQFF
>TRBD2|few|TRBJ2-3|TRBV11-2
TGTGCCAGCAGCCCGATTAGCGGGGGGGCCCCAGATACGCAGTATTTT
CASSPISGGAPDTQYF
>.|once|TRBJ1-3|TRBV11-2
TGTGCCAGCAGCTCCCAGGTAACGGGGGCCGTCGGAAACACCATATATTTT
CASSSQVTGAVGNTIYF
>.|.|TRBJ2-3|TRBV6-5
TGTGCCAGCAGTCTGGACAGCCAGGGGCCAGATACGCAGTATTTT
CASSLDSQGPDTQYF
>TRBD2|.|TRBJ2-7|TRBV11-2
TGTGCCAGCAGCTCCGGGAGGTACGAGCAGTACTTC
CASSSGRYEQYF
>TRBD1|.|TRBJ2-1|TRBV18
TGTGCCAGCTCACCATTGACAGGGGCCCACTTCTTC
CASSPLTGAHFF
>.|.|TRBJ2-7|TRBV7-8
TGTGCCAGCAGCAGCAGCCCTTCCTACGAGCAGTACTTC
CASSSSPSYEQYF
>TRBD1|.|TRBJ1-2|TRBV28
TGTGCCAGCAGTTTATTTGGAGGGGGCTCGGCCTATGGCTACACCTTC
CASSLFGGGSAYGYTF
>TRBD1|.|TRBJ2-7|TRBV7-8
TGTGCCAGCAGCTTAGGGTACGGGACAGACGCCTACGAGCAGTACTTC
CASSLGYGTDAYEQYF
>.|.|TRBJ1-5|TRBV12-3/TRBV12-4
TGTGCCAGCAGTTCCAATCAGCCCCAGCATTTT
CASSSNQPQHF
>.|.|TRBJ1-1|TRBV10-3
TGTGCCATCAGAAGACAGGCCGCGAACACTGAAGCTTTCTTT
CAIRRQAANTEAFF
>.|.|TRBJ2-1|TRBV7-6
TGTGCCAGCAGCTTAGAGGACACGAATGAGCAGTTCTTC
CASSLEDTNEQFF
>TRBD1|once|TRBJ1-6|TRBV5-1
TGCGCCAGCAGCCCAAACAGGGGCCCCTATAATTCACCCCTCCACTTT
CASSPNRGPYNSPLHF
>TRBD1|once|TRBJ1-4|TRBV5-5
TGTGCCAGCAGCTTGGGGGACAGGGTTAAGAATGAAAAACTGTTTTTT
CASSLGDRVKNEKLFF
>.|few|TRBJ2-7|TRBV20-1
TGCAGTGCTAGAGTATCCTACGAGCAGTACTTC
CSARVSYEQYF
>.|.|TRBJ1-5|TRBV21-1
TGTGCCAGTACTCCGCCCCCAGGGATAAGGCATCAGCCCCAGCATTTT
CASTPPPGIRHQPQHF
>TRBD1|.|TRBJ1-2|TRBV9
TGTGCCAGCAGCCTCGGCGACAGGGCACAGTATGGCTACACCTTC
CASSLGDRAQYGYTF